In this sample, the clone carrying this TCR beta chain turned up many times. The sequenced patients had an expansion of CD8+CD57+ cells seen by flow cytometry. In all patients, the disease was severe acquired aplastic anemia. This entry is derived from a study of CD8+CD57+ T cells in acquired aplastic anemia. Deletions cut 0 bases from V and 1 base from J, with 18 bases between. There are 18 residues in the CDR3. The germline gives CDR1 DFQATT, CDR2 SNEGSKA (reference sequence). Genomic DNA acted as the template from which TCR beta VDJ combination and CDR3 sequence profiling were carried out. TCRdb fed the reads into MiXCR, producing one record per CDR3 protein. The sample records under 200,000 distinct CDR3 sequences, around 48% being singletons.

This TCR derives from a human donor with aplastic anemia. This chain uses TRBV20-1 with TRBJ1-4, with D perhaps TRBD1 (6 bases). Sequencing input: sorted CD4+, CD8+, or CD8+CD57+ T cells (not recorded which) from PBMCs. The CDR3 DNA follows: TGCAGTGCTAGAGATCGGAGGGGGAGGTTGAGAACTAATGAAAAACTGTTTTTT. Translation: CSARDRRGRLRTNEKLFF.